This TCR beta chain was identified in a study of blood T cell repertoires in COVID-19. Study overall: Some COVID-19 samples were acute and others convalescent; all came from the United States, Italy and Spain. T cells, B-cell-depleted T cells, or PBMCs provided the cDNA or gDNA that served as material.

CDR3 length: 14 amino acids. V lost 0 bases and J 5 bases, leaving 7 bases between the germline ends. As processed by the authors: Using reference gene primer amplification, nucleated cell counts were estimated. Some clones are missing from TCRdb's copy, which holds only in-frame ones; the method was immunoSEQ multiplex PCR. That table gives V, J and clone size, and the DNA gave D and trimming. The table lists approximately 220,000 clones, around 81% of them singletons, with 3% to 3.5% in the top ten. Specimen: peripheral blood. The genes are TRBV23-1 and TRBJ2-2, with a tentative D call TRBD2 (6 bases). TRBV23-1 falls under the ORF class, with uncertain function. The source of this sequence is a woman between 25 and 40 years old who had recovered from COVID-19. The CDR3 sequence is CASSQSRETGELFF. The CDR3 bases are TGCGCCAGCAGTCAATCACGGGAGACCGGGGAGCTGTTTTTT.